This passage covers 9 T cell receptor beta chains from one sample sequenced in a study of T-cell memory formation after mild COVID-19. TCRdb re-derived calls from the 5' RACE reads in MiXCR, one entry per CDR3 protein. Among approximately 290,000 distinct CDR3 sequences, around 19% were seen once, and the ten largest hold around 21%. Specimen: PBMCs or a T cell subset sorted from them (not recorded which). The source is a man younger than 35 who had mild COVID-19 (a few samples of this study predate the infection). Cell type and time point are not known.

This chain uses TRBV5-6 with TRBJ2-7, with D perhaps TRBD1 (6 bases). CDR1 is SGHDT and CDR2 is YYEEEE in the germline V gene. This CDR3 is 14 amino acids long. Trimming cost V 4 bases and J 0 bases, with 11 bases left between them. The CDR3 DNA follows: TGTGCCAGCAGCCCCAGGGACACCTCCTACGAGCAGTACTTC. It specifies CASSPRDTSYEQYF.

The rearrangement joins TRBV16 to TRBJ2-1; a weak D match, TRBD1 (5 bases). In germline, CDR1 is KGHSY, CDR2 FQNENV. There are 15 residues in the CDR3. With 4 bases removed from V and 3 bases from J, the gap between germline ends came to 13 bases. CDR3 amino acids: CASSLQGQGYNEQFF. CDR3 in DNA: TGTGCCAGCAGCCTGCAGGGTCAGGGCTACAATGAGCAGTTCTTC.

Details on this clonotype: Mismatch with germline at one junction end may stem from a read error. V usage is TRBV7-9 and J usage is TRBJ1-2; D not resolved. The CDR3 runs to 12 residues. Germline lookup yields CDR1 SEHNR and CDR2 FQNEAQ (reference sequence). The CDR3 DNA is TGTGCCGGCAGCTTAGTGGACGGTGGCTACACCTTC. Translated: CAGSLVDGGYTF.

This chain links TRBV20-1 with TRBJ2-1, with D possibly being TRBD2 (6 bases). The CDR3 covers 13 residues. The V gene lost 3 bases and the J gene lost 3 bases, with 9 bases spanning the gap. CDR1 and CDR2 (germline): DFQATT, SNEGSKA (reference sequence). Here the CDR3 DNA reads TGCAGTGCTAGCGTTAGCGGCTACAATGAGCAGTTCTTC. Its protein is CSASVSGYNEQFF.

The rearrangement joins TRBV24-1 to TRBJ2-2; D is unresolved. This CDR3 spans 13 amino acids. V was cut by 4 bases and J by 2 bases, with 4 bases left in between. Looked up from germline, CDR1 is KGHDR and CDR2 is SFDVKD. The CDR3 DNA sequence: TGTGCCACCAGTGAGGGCAACACCGGGGAGCTGTTTTTT. Encoded protein: CATSEGNTGELFF.

The rearrangement links TRBV20-1 to TRBJ1-5; no clear D. The germline V and J ends were trimmed by 6 bases and 3 bases, with 12 bases remaining between them. The CDR3 contains 13 residues. Germline V gives CDR1 DFQATT, CDR2 SNEGSKA (reference sequence). The CDR3 region is CSAGGGVNQPQHF. CDR3 DNA: TGCAGTGCCGGAGGCGGGGTCAATCAGCCCCAGCATTTT.

J is TRBJ1-2 and V is TRBV5-1; 7 nucleotides match TRBD1. Germline V gives CDR1 SGHRS, CDR2 YFSETQ. Trimming took 2 bases from V and 8 from J; bases not matched to a gene: 6. This CDR3 comprises 13 residues. The CDR3 coding sequence is TGCGCCAGCAGCTTCCGACAGGGTGAAGGCTACACCTTC. Protein sequence: CASSFRQGEGYTF.

The table lists this clonotype with a few counts. This chain links TRBV20-1 with TRBJ2-1; D is unresolved. The CDR3 extends over 12 amino acids. From germline, CDR1 is DFQATT and CDR2 SNEGSKA (reference sequence). V was cut by 7 bases and J by 7 bases, with 14 bases left in between. CDR3 amino acids: CSGASWVNEQFF. The CDR3 DNA follows: TGCAGTGGGGCCTCTTGGGTGAATGAGCAGTTCTTC.

This chain connects TRBV2 to TRBJ1-2, with 7 nucleotides matching TRBD1. Germline CDR1 is SNHLY and CDR2 is FYNNEI. The CDR3 has 14 amino acids. The V segment lost 6 bases and the J segment 6 bases; nucleotides outside the gene matches: 10. CDR3 region: CASRLHTGADGYTF. CDR3 nucleotides: TGTGCCAGCAGGCTCCATACAGGGGCGGATGGCTACACCTTC.